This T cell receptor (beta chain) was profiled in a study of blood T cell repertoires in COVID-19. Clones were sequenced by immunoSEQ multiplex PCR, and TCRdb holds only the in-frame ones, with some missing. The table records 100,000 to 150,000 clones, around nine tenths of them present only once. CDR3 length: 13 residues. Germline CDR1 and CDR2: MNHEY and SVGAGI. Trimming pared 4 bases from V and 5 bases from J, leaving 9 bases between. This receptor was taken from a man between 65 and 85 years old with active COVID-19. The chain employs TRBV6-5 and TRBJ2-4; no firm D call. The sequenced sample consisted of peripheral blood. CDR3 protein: CASSLSGQNIQYF. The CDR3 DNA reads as TGTGCCAGCAGTTTATCTGGCCAAAACATTCAGTACTTC.